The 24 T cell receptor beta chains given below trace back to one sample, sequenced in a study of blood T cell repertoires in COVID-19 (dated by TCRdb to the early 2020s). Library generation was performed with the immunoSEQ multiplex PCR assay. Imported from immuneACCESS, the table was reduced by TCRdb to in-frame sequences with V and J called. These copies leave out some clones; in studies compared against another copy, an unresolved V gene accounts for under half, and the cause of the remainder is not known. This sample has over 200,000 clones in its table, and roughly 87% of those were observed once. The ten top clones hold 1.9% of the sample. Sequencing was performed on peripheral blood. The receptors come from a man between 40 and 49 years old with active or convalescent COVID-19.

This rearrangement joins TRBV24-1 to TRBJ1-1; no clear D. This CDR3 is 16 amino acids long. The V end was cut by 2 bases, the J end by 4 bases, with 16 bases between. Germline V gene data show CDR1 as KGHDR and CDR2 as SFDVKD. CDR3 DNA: TGTGCCACCAGTGATTCGAAGACGGTTTCGGGCACTGAAGCTTTCTTT. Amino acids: CATSDSKTVSGTEAFF.

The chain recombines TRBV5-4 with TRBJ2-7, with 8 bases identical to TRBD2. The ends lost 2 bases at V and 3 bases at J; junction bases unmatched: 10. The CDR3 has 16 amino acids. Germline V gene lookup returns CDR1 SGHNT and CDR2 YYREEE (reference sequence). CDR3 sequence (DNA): TGTGCCAGCAGCTTCAAGACTTCGCGGGGGGTCTACGAGCAGTACTTC. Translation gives CASSFKTSRGVYEQYF.

The CDR3 loop is CASSELERSYNSPLHF. CDR3 in DNA: TGTGCCAGCAGTGAATTAGAGCGCTCCTATAATTCACCCCTCCACTTT. The V gene is TRBV6-1, the J gene TRBJ1-6; D remains ambiguous. CDR3 length: 16 residues. Trimming took 2 bases from V and 0 from J, leaving 8 bases between them. Germline V CDR1 and CDR2: MNHNS, SASEGT.

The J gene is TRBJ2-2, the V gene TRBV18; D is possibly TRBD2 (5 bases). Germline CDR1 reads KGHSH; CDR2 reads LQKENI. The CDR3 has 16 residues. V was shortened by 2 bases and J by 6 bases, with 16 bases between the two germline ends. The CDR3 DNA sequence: TGTGCCAGCTCACCAAGCAATGTCAGAGCGGCCGGGGAGCTGTTTTTT. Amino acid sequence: CASSPSNVRAAGELFF.

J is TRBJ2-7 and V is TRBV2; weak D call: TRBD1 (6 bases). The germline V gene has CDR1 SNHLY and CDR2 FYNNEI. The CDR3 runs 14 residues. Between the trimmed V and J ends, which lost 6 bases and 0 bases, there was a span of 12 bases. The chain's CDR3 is CASRTGSFSYEQYF. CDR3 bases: TGTGCCAGCAGGACAGGATCTTTCTCCTACGAGCAGTACTTC.

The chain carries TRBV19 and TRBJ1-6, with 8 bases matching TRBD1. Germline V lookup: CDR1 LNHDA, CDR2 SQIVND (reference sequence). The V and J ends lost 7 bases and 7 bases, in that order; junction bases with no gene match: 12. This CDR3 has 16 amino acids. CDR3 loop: CASTEGTGRVNSPLHF. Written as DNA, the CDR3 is TGTGCCAGTACCGAAGGGACAGGTCGCGTCAATTCACCCCTCCACTTT.

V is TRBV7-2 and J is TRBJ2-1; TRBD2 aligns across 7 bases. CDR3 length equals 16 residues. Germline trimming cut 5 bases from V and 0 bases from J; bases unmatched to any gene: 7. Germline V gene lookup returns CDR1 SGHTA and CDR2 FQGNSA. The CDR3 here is CASSLSGFSSYNEQFF. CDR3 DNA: TGTGCCAGCAGCCTTAGCGGGTTCAGCTCCTACAATGAGCAGTTCTTC.

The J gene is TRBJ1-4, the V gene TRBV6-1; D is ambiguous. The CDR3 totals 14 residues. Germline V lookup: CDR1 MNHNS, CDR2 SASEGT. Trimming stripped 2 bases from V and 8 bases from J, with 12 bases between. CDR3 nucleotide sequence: TGTGCCAGCAGTGAACAAGGGCGGGAGGAAAAACTGTTTTTT. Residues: CASSEQGREEKLFF.

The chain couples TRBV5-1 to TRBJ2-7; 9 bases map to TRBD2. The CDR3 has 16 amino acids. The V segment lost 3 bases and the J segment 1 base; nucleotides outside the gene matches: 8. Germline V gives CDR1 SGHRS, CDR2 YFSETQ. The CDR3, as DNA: TGCGCCAGCAGCTCTTCCTATAGCGGGAGATCCTACGAGCAGTACTTC. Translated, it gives CASSSSYSGRSYEQYF.

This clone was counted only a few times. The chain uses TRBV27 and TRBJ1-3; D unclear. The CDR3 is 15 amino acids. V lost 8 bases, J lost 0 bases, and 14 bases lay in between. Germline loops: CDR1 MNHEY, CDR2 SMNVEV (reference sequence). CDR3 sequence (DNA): TGTGCCAGCGGCAAACAGCCCTACTCTGGAAACACCATATATTTT. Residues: CASGKQPYSGNTIYF.

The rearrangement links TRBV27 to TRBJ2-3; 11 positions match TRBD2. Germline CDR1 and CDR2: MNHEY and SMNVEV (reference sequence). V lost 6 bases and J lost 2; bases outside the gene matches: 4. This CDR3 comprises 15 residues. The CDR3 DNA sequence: TGTGCCAGCAGGGGACTAGCGGTGCTCACAGATACGCAGTATTTT. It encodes CASRGLAVLTDTQYF.

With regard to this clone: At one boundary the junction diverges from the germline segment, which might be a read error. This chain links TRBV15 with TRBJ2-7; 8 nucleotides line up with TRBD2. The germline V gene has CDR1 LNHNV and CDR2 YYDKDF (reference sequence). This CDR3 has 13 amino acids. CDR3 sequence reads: CATSRDLEGAGEF. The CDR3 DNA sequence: TGTGCCACCAGCAGAGACTTGGAAGGAGCGGGAGAATTT.

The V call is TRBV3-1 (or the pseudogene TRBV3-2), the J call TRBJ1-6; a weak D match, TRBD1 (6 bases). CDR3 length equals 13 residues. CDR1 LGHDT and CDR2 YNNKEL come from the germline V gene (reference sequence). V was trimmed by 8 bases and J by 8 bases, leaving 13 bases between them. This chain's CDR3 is CASRTGTDSPLHF. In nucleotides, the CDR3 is TGTGCCAGCCGTACAGGGACCGATTCACCCCTCCACTTT.

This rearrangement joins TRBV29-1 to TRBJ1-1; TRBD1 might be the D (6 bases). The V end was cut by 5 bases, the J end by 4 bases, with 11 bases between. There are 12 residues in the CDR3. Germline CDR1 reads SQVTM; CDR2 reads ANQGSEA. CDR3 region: CSVRQVRTEAFF. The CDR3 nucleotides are TGCAGCGTTCGACAGGTTCGCACTGAAGCTTTCTTT.

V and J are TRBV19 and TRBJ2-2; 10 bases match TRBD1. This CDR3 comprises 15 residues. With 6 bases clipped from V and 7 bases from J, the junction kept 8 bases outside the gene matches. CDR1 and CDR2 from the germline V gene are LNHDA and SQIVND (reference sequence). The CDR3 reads CASSFRQGANGELFF. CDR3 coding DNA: TGTGCCAGTAGCTTCCGACAGGGGGCGAACGGGGAGCTGTTTTTT.

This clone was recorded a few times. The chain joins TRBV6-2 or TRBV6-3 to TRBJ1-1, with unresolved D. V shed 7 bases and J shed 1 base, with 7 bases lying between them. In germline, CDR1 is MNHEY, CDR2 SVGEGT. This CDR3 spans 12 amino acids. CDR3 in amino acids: CASTPGNTEAFF. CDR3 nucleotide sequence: TGTGCCAGCACCCCCGGGAACACTGAAGCTTTCTTT.

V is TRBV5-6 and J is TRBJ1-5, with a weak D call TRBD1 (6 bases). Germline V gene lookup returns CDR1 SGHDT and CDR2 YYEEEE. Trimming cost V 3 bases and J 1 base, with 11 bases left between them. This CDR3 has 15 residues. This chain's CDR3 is CASSSRGRSNQPQHF. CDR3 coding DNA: TGTGCCAGCAGCTCCAGGGGAAGGAGCAATCAGCCCCAGCATTTT.

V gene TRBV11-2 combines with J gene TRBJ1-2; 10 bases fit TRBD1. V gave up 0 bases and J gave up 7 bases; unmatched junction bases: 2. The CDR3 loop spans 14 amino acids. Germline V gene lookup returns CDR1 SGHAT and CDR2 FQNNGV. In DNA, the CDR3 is TGTGCCAGCAGCTTAGACCGGGACAGGGGTGGCTACACCTTC. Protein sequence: CASSLDRDRGGYTF.

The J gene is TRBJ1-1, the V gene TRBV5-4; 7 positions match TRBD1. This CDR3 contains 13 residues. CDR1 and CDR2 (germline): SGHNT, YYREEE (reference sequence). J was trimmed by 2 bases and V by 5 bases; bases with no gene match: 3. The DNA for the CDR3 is TGTGCCAGCAGTGGGACAGAAAACACTGAAGCTTTCTTT. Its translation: CASSGTENTEAFF.

CDR3 amino acids: CASSISPGGRKNEQFF. As DNA, the CDR3 is TGTGCCAGTAGTATCTCACCGGGAGGGAGAAAAAATGAGCAGTTCTTC. This chain uses TRBV19 with TRBJ2-1; 8 bases match TRBD2. J lost 7 bases, V lost 3 bases, and 11 bases had no gene match. The CDR3 spans 16 residues. Germline CDR1 and CDR2: LNHDA and SQIVND (reference sequence).

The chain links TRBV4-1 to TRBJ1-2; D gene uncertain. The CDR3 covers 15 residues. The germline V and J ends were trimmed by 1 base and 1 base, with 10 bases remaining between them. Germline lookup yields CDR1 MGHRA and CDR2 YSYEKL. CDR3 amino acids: CASSQVLLDNYGYTF. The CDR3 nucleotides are TGCGCCAGCAGCCAAGTACTGTTAGATAACTATGGCTACACCTTC.

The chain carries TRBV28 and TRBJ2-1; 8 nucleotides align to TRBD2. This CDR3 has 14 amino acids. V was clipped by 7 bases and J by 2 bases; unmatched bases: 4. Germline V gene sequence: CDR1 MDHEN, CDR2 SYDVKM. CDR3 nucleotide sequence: TGTGCCAGCACCACGACTAGCGCCTACAATGAGCAGTTCTTC. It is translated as CASTTTSAYNEQFF.

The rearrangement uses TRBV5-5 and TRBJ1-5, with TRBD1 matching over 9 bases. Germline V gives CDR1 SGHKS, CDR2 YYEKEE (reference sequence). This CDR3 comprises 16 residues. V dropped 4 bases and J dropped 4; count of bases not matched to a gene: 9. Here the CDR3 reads CASSIDRGIGNQPQHF. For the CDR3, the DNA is TGTGCCAGCAGCATAGACAGGGGGATAGGGAATCAGCCCCAGCATTTT.

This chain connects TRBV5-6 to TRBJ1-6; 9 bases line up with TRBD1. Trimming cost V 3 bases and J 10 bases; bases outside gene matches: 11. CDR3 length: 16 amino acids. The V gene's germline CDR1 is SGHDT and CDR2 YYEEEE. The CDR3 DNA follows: TGTGCCAGCAGCTCGGGACAGGGAGGGGGGTGGTCACCCCTCCACTTT. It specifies CASSSGQGGGWSPLHF.